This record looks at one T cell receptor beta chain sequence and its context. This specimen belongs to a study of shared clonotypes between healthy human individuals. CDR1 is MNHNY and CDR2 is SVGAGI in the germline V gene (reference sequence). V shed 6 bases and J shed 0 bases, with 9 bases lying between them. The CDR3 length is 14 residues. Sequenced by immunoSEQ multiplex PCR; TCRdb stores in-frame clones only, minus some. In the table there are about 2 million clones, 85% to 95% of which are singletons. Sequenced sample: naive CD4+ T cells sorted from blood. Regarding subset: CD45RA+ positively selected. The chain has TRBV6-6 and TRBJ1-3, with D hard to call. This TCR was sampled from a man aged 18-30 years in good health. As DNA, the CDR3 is TGTGCCAGCAGGGATGGGAGCTCTGGAAACACCATATATTTT. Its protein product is CASRDGSSGNTIYF.